These 24 T cell receptor beta chains were sequenced from one sample in a study of beta chain features in type 1 diabetes. Sequencing targeted expressed TCRB transcripts, as all isolated RNA had been reverse transcribed. Measured with immunoSEQ multiplex PCR; TCRdb has only the in-frame clones, and not every one. This sample has about 220,000 clones, with around 9.9% found just once. Sequencing was done on a sample of central memory CD4+ T cells from blood. The source is a man aged 18 to 30 in good health.

This clone has only a few counts. V and J are TRBV5-4 and TRBJ2-5, with D perhaps matching TRBD1 (6 bases). The germline gives CDR1 SGHNT, CDR2 YYREEE (reference sequence). The CDR3 contains 15 residues. Trimming stripped 4 bases from V and 2 bases from J, with 15 bases between. The CDR3 sequence: CASSTDGTPQETQYF. The CDR3 DNA follows: TGTGCCAGCAGCACAGACGGGACACCTCAAGAGACCCAGTACTTC.

The sample holds many counts of this clone. The chain is built from TRBV19 and TRBJ2-5, with D possibly being TRBD1 (5 bases). The CDR3 runs to 13 residues. Trimming took 3 bases from V and 7 from J, leaving 12 bases between them. Looked up from germline, CDR1 is LNHDA and CDR2 is SQIVND (reference sequence). In DNA form, the CDR3 reads TGTGCCAGTAGTATCGGCAGGGAAGCGACCCAGTACTTC. This encodes CASSIGREATQYF.

CDR3 residues: CASQQGVAYEQYF. DNA for the CDR3: TGTGCCAGCCAACAGGGGGTGGCCTACGAGCAGTACTTC. The chain has TRBV7-3 and TRBJ2-7, with 8 bases identical to TRBD1. Germline V gene lookup returns CDR1 SGHTA and CDR2 FQGTGA. The CDR3 has 13 residues. The V and J ends lost 8 bases and 2 bases, in that order; junction bases with no gene match: 5.

The sample holds a few counts of this clone. The V gene is TRBV18, the J gene TRBJ1-1, with 8 bases aligning to TRBD1. Trimming took 3 bases from V and 5 from J; bases not matched to a gene: 8. The germline CDR1 and CDR2 sequences are KGHSH and LQKENI. There are 15 residues in the CDR3. The CDR3 spells CASSPIGQGETEAFF. The CDR3 nucleotides read TGTGCCAGCTCACCTATTGGACAGGGAGAGACTGAAGCTTTCTTT.

The chain is built from TRBV30 and TRBJ1-5; TRBD1 is a possible D gene (5 bases). The length of the CDR3 is 14 residues. Germline V gives CDR1 GTSNPN, CDR2 SVGIG (reference sequence). Trimming cost V 3 bases and J 2 bases, with 11 bases left between them. CDR3 protein: CAWRAGMGNQPQHF. CDR3 in DNA: TGTGCCTGGAGGGCAGGGATGGGCAATCAGCCCCAGCATTTT.

This clone has ten or more counts. The V call is TRBV5-1, the J call TRBJ2-7; 9 bases match TRBD1. This CDR3 spans 14 amino acids. The germline gives CDR1 SGHRS, CDR2 YFSETQ. The trim removed 3 bases at V and 3 bases at J, leaving 4 bases unmatched. The CDR3 is CASSSRTGDYEQYF. In DNA form, the CDR3 reads TGCGCCAGCAGCTCACGGACAGGGGACTACGAGCAGTACTTC.

V is TRBV10-3 and J is TRBJ2-5, with D unresolved. From germline, CDR1 is ENHRY and CDR2 SYGVKD. The CDR3 is 13 residues long. The V end lost 0 bases, the J end lost 0 bases, and 2 bases lay between the germline ends. The CDR3 nucleotides read TGTGCCATCAGTGAGTCTTACCAAGAGACCCAGTACTTC. It translates to CAISESYQETQYF.

With respect to this clone: The same CDR3 can be traced to other DNA sequences in this sample. J is TRBJ1-5 and V is TRBV30; D unresolved. The CDR3 consists of 13 residues. Germline CDR1 is GTSNPN and CDR2 is SVGIG (reference sequence). V was clipped by 1 base and J by 2 bases, with 6 bases between them. DNA for the CDR3: TGTGCCTGGAGTGGTGGAGGCAATCAGCCCCAGCATTTT. The encoded protein is CAWSGGGNQPQHF.

The chain joins TRBV2 to TRBJ1-2; the D gene is possibly TRBD1 (6 bases). CDR1 is SNHLY and CDR2 is FYNNEI in the germline V gene. This CDR3 is built from 16 residues. Trimming removed 1 base at V and 4 bases at J, with 16 bases between. The CDR3 DNA sequence: TGTGCCAGCAGTGAAGACGGGGGGCAGGCCTCCTATGGCTACACCTTC. Its translation: CASSEDGGQASYGYTF.

This clone ranks as medium-sized. The chain uses TRBV10-3 and TRBJ2-5; 9 nucleotides align to TRBD1. The CDR3 is made up of 13 amino acids. Germline CDR1 is ENHRY and CDR2 is SYGVKD. The V gene end was trimmed by 6 bases and the J gene end by 5 bases; junction bases not matched to a gene: 4. CDR3 in amino acids: CAISRDRAETQYF. The CDR3 DNA sequence: TGTGCCATCAGCCGGGACAGGGCGGAGACCCAGTACTTC.

This clone was counted only a few times. The chain joins TRBV30 to TRBJ2-7; unclear D gene. This CDR3 comprises 14 residues. Germline V gives CDR1 GTSNPN, CDR2 SVGIG (reference sequence). V lost 5 bases to trimming and J lost 2 bases, with 16 bases between them. CDR3 sequence (DNA): TGTGCCTGGCAAGGGTCGGGCATGCCCTACGAGCAGTACTTC. Encoded protein: CAWQGSGMPYEQYF.

The rearrangement joins TRBV5-6 to TRBJ2-7; TRBD2 is a possible D gene (6 bases). CDR1 is SGHDT, CDR2 YYEEEE, per germline. Trimming removed 4 bases from V and 0 bases from J, with 14 bases in between. The CDR3 loop spans 15 amino acids. CDR3: CASSQWDWDSYEQYF. CDR3 coding DNA: TGTGCCAGCAGCCAGTGGGACTGGGACTCCTACGAGCAGTACTTC. The full variable domain, completed using reference TRBV5-6 and TRBJ2-7, is DAGVTQSPTHLIKTRGQQVTLRCSPKSGHDTVSWYQQALGQGPQFIFQYYEEEERQRGNFPDRFSGHQFPNYSSELNVNALLLGDSALYLCASSQWDWDSYEQYFGPGTRLTVT.

V usage is TRBV20-1 and J usage is TRBJ2-5; possible D gene TRBD2, 6 bases. The length of the CDR3 is 11 residues. The germline V gene has CDR1 DFQATT and CDR2 SNEGSKA (reference sequence). V lost 7 bases, J lost 5 bases, and 11 bases lay in between. CDR3 amino acids: CSVSRGETQYF. In nucleotides, the CDR3 is TGCAGTGTAAGCCGGGGGGAGACCCAGTACTTC.

This clone came up a few times. The CDR3 DNA is TGTGCCTGGAGGGAGCTCGGGGTTTCTGGAAACACCATATATTTT. Its protein product is CAWRELGVSGNTIYF. The chain is built from TRBV30 and TRBJ1-3; unclear D gene. From germline, CDR1 is GTSNPN and CDR2 SVGIG (reference sequence). The length of the CDR3 is 15 residues. V shed 3 bases and J shed 1 base, with 13 bases lying between them.

This clone was counted between two and nine times. The rearrangement uses TRBV29-1 and TRBJ2-3; D is unclear. Germline lookup yields CDR1 SQVTM and CDR2 ANQGSEA. V was cut by 3 bases and J by 2 bases, with 9 bases left in between. This CDR3 region has 13 residues. The CDR3 spells CSVDPGSTDTQYF. CDR3 bases: TGCAGCGTTGACCCCGGTTCCACAGATACGCAGTATTTT.

As to this clone: With a far larger clone one base away, a read error is the likely cause. In the same sample, other DNA sequences code for this CDR3. The J gene is TRBJ2-1, the V gene TRBV7-9; TRBD2 might be the D (6 bases). Trimming stripped 2 bases from V and 0 bases from J, with 11 bases between. Germline assignment: CDR1 SEHNR and CDR2 FQNEAQ (reference sequence). The CDR3 sequence is 16 residues long. The CDR3 loop reads CASSLSLASSYNEQFF. The CDR3 DNA sequence: TGTGCCAGCAGCTTATCCCTAGCGAGCTCCTACAATGAGCAGTTCTTC.

This clone was seen a few times. The V call is TRBV9, the J call TRBJ2-1; maybe TRBD2 (6 bases). There are 15 residues in the CDR3. Trimming stripped 0 bases from V and 5 bases from J, with 12 bases between. Looked up from germline, CDR1 is SGDLS and CDR2 is YYNGEE. CDR3 sequence (DNA): TGTGCCAGCAGCGTAGGCGGGGAAGCCAACAATGAGCAGTTCTTC. It is translated as CASSVGGEANNEQFF.

In the case of this clone: Germline is not matched at one junction end, which may reflect a read error. This chain links TRBV7-7 with TRBJ1-4, with D hard to call. The length of the CDR3 is 13 residues. The germline V gene has CDR1 SSHAT and CDR2 FNYEAQ (reference sequence). CDR3 sequence: CASSSAANEKLFF. For the CDR3, the DNA is TGTGCTAGCAGCTCCGCTGCTAATGAAAAACTGTTTTTT. Full variable domain (remainder filled in from reference TRBV7-7 and TRBJ1-4): GAGVSQSPRYKVTKRGQDVTLRCDPISSHATLYWYQQALGQGPEFLTYFNYEAQPDKSGLPSDRFSAERPEGSISTLTIQRTEQRDSAMYRCASSSAANEKLFFGSGTQLSVL.

This rearrangement joins TRBV11-2 to TRBJ2-1; 14 nucleotides line up with TRBD2. Germline-derived CDR1 and CDR2 are SGHAT and FQNNGV. V lost 5 bases and J lost 10; bases outside the gene matches: 10. The CDR3 spans 16 residues. CDR3 in amino acids: CASSPPGLAGVSEQFF. The CDR3 DNA sequence: TGTGCCAGCAGCCCTCCGGGACTAGCGGGAGTCTCCGAGCAGTTCTTC.

This rearrangement joins TRBV28 to TRBJ2-1; the match to TRBD2 covers 7 bases. From germline, CDR1 is MDHEN and CDR2 SYDVKM. V dropped 1 base and J dropped 6; count of bases not matched to a gene: 9. The CDR3 contains 16 residues. Here the CDR3 reads CASSLLGREIVNEQFF. CDR3 bases: TGTGCCAGCAGTTTATTGGGGCGGGAGATCGTCAATGAGCAGTTCTTC.

This clone turned up a few times. The gene calls are TRBV30 and TRBJ1-5, with 7 bases aligning to TRBD1. CDR3 length equals 14 residues. Looked up from germline, CDR1 is GTSNPN and CDR2 is SVGIG (reference sequence). The V gene end was trimmed by 5 bases and the J gene end by 7 bases; junction bases not matched to a gene: 11. CDR3 region: CAWGLKQGFQPQHF. For the CDR3, the DNA is TGTGCCTGGGGGCTTAAACAGGGGTTCCAGCCCCAGCATTTT. Full variable domain (remainder filled in from reference TRBV30 and TRBJ1-5): SQTIHQWPATLVQPVGSPLSLECTVEGTSNPNLYWYRQAAGRGLQLLFYSVGIGQISSEVPQNLSASRPQDRQFILSSKKLLLSDSGFYLCAWGLKQGFQPQHFGDGTRLSIL.

This clone has just a few counts. The rearrangement joins TRBV28 to TRBJ2-7, with unresolved D. Trimming shortened V by 5 bases and J by 4 bases, and 12 bases separated the two germline ends. Germline V gene lookup returns CDR1 MDHEN and CDR2 SYDVKM. This CDR3 spans 13 amino acids. The CDR3 region is CASSEAARYEQYF. CDR3 DNA sequence: TGTGCCAGCAGTGAGGCAGCCAGGTACGAGCAGTACTTC.

Only a few counts were recorded for this clone. V is TRBV9 and J is TRBJ2-1; 10 bases are a match to TRBD2. Germline V gene sequence: CDR1 SGDLS, CDR2 YYNGEE. The CDR3 totals 15 residues. Germline trimming cut 7 bases from V and 2 bases from J; bases unmatched to any gene: 6. The CDR3 DNA follows: TGTGCCAGCGGACGGACTAGCGGAGCCTACAATGAGCAGTTCTTC. Amino acids: CASGRTSGAYNEQFF.

This clone was seen at least ten times. The chain carries TRBV13 and TRBJ2-7, with D hard to call. The CDR3 extends over 14 amino acids. With 5 bases removed from V and 0 bases from J, the gap between germline ends came to 11 bases. Looked up from germline, CDR1 is PRHDT and CDR2 is FYEKMQ (reference sequence). The CDR3 spells CASSPRRASYEQYF. CDR3 in DNA: TGTGCCAGCAGCCCGCGAAGGGCCTCCTACGAGCAGTACTTC.